The clone carrying this TCR beta chain occurred once. This specimen belongs to a study of cytomegalovirus exposure and HLA in healthy donors. It was with 60 Vbeta and 13 Jbeta primers that the PCR ran. TCRdb's copy holds only in-frame clones and misses some; the assay was immunoSEQ multiplex PCR. This repertoire shows 65,000 to 100,000 clones, roughly 77% found once; its top ten account for over 12%. This clonotype originated in a woman aged 40 to 50 in good health and CMV-seropositive. Specimen: PBMCs.

The CDR3 loop reads CASSLPTGPYEQYF. The CDR3 DNA reads TGTGCCAGCAGCTTACCAACAGGTCCCTACGAGCAGTACTTC. This sequence joins TRBV7-8 and TRBJ2-5, with D tentatively TRBD1 (5 bases). Gene TRBJ2-7 matches the end of the DNA better, so the J call may be wrong. Germline lookup yields CDR1 SGHVS and CDR2 FQNEAQ. The CDR3 runs 14 residues.